Sequencing of this TCR beta chain was carried out in a study of blood T cell repertoires in COVID-19. Study context: From T cells, B-cell-depleted T cells, or PBMCs came the material, which was cDNA or gDNA.

Per the original methods: Using reference gene primer amplification, nucleated cell counts were estimated. Produced via immunoSEQ multiplex PCR; TCRdb's table is partial and in-frame only. V, J and clone size reflect that table, while D and trimming were determined from the DNA. The sample contains around 380,000 clones, about 80% of which appear only once. V was cut by 1 base and J by 0 bases, with 8 bases left in between. CDR1 SGHNT and CDR2 YYREEE come from the germline V gene (reference sequence). The CDR3 spans 15 residues. The chain uses TRBV5-4 and TRBJ2-1, with D unresolved. Material: peripheral blood. This receptor was obtained from a human donor with acute or convalescent COVID-19. The donor label of this sample is uncertain. CDR3 amino acids: CASSLKRGSYNEQFF. The CDR3 DNA is TGTGCCAGCAGCTTGAAGCGCGGCTCCTACAATGAGCAGTTCTTC.